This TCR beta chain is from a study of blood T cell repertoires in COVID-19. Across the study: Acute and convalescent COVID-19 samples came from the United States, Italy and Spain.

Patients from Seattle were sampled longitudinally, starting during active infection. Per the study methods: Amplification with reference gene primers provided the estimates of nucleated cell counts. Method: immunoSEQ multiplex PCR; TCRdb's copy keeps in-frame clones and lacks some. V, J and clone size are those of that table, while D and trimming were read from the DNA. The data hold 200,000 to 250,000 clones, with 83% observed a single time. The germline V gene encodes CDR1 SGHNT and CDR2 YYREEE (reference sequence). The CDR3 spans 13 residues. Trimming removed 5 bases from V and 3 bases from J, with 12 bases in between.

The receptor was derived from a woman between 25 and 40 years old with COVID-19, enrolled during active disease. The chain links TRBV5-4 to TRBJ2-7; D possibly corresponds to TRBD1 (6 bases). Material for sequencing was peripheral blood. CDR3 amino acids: CASSRTDIYEQYF. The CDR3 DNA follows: TGTGCCAGCAGTCGGACAGATATCTACGAGCAGTACTTC.